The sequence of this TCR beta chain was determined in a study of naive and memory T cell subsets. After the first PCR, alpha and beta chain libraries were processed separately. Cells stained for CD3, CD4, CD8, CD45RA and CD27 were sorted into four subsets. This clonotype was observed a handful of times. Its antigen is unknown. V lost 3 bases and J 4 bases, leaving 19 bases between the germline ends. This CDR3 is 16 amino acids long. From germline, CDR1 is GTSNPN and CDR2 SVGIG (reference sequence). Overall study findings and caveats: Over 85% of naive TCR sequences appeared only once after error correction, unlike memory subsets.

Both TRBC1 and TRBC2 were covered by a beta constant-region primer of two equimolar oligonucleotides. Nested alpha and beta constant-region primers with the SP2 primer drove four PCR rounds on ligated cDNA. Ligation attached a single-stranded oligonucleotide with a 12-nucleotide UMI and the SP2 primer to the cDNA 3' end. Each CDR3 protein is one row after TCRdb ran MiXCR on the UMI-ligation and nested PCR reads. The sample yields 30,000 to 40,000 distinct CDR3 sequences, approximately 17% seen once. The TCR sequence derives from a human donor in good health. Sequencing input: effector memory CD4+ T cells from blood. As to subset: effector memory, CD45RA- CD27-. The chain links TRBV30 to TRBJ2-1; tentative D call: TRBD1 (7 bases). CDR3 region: CAWSRPRDSRYNEQFF. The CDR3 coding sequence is TGTGCCTGGAGCCGTCCGCGGGACAGTCGGTACAATGAGCAGTTCTTC. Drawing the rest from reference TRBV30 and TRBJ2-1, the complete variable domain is SQTIHQWPATLVQPVGSPLSLECTVEGTSNPNLYWYRQAAGRGLQLLFYSVGIGQISSEVPQNLSASRPQDRQFILSSKKLLLSDSGFYLCAWSRPRDSRYNEQFFGPGTRLTVL.